Sequencing of this T cell receptor (beta chain) was carried out in a study of cytomegalovirus exposure and HLA in healthy donors. General study results and limits: Reports described diagnosis of cytomegalovirus status by the classifier as highly specific and sensitive.

A note on this clone: Its antigen is undetermined. Other DNA sequences of this sample code for an identical CDR3.

V was cut by 2 bases and J by 1 base, with 10 bases left in between. The CDR3 spans 14 residues. The germline V gene has CDR1 SGHRS and CDR2 YFSETQ. Libraries were prepared by immunoSEQ multiplex PCR; TCRdb keeps only in-frame clonotypes and omits some of them. The sample records about 150,000 clones, approximately 93% being singletons. The V and J genes are TRBV5-1 and TRBJ2-7, with D perhaps matching TRBD1 (5 bases). The sample was PBMCs. The receptor's source is a man between 18 and 35 years old in good health and CMV-seronegative. Here the CDR3 DNA reads TGCGCCAGCAGCTTTAGGCAGGGTTCCTACGAGCAGTACTTC. This encodes CASSFRQGSYEQYF.